A single sample gave rise to the 23 T cell receptor beta chains below, sequenced in a study of vaccination and CD4 T cells after COVID-19 (dated by TCRdb to about 2022). The library relied on PCR. Sequencing was performed on an Illumina iSeq 100. TCR sequencing of DNA from cultured CD4+ T cells used the Oncomine TCR Beta short-read assay at the Johns Hopkins FTIC core. TCRdb itself trimmed the public reads at Q25 with fastp, ran MiXCR and retained productive beta chains. CDR3 protein duplicates are merged, each entry listing the most common genes and DNA. Here the sample has more than 13,000 distinct CDR3 sequences; approximately 24% occur a single time. The top ten clones comprise roughly a sixth of the sample. Read against the paper, the sample's treatment or condition label means: approximately 9-day PBMC culture with coronavirus spike peptide pools or control peptides (ViraFEST assay). Antigen specificity for these receptors is unknown.

The input for sequencing was CD4+ T cells from blood, cultured in vitro, taken after SARS-CoV-2 vaccination. These receptors all come from a human donor who had recovered from COVID-19.

The rearrangement links TRBV19 to TRBJ1-2, with D uncertain. With 3 bases removed from V and 3 bases from J, the gap between germline ends came to 14 bases. The germline V gene has CDR1 LNHDA and CDR2 SQIVND (reference sequence). The CDR3 sequence is 15 residues long. Here the CDR3 reads CASSISGQLYYGYTF. DNA for the CDR3: TGTGCCAGTAGTATCAGTGGGCAACTCTACTATGGCTACACCTTC.

This chain uses TRBV12-3 or TRBV12-4 with TRBJ2-5; 7 bases match TRBD2. The CDR3 totals 13 residues. V lost 6 bases, J lost 2 bases, and 3 bases stayed unmatched. In DNA form, the CDR3 reads TGTGCCAGCAGCCCCGGGAGGCAAGAGACCCAGTACTTC. Its translation: CASSPGRQETQYF.

J is TRBJ2-5 and V is TRBV28; 8 bases map to TRBD1. The CDR3 covers 14 residues. The J segment lost 4 bases and the V segment lost 5 bases, leaving 6 bases of the junction unmatched. Germline V gives CDR1 MDHEN, CDR2 SYDVKM. CDR3 in amino acids: CASSPKQGVETQYF. CDR3 coding DNA: TGTGCCAGCAGTCCTAAACAGGGGGTAGAGACCCAGTACTTC. Drawing the rest from reference TRBV28 and TRBJ2-5, the complete variable domain is DVKVTQSSRYLVKRTGEKVFLECVQDMDHENMFWYRQDPGLGLRLIYFSYDVKMKEKGDIPEGYSVSREKKERFSLILESASTNQTSMYLCASSPKQGVETQYFGPGTRLLVL.

The chain has TRBV7-2 and TRBJ1-1, with TRBD1 matching over 8 bases. CDR3 length: 13 residues. V gave up 5 bases and J gave up 8 bases; unmatched junction bases: 7. Germline V lookup: CDR1 SGHTA, CDR2 FQGNSA. CDR3: CASSPQGELEAFF. Written as DNA, the CDR3 is TGTGCCAGCAGCCCACAGGGGGAGTTAGAAGCTTTCTTT.

This clonotype has just a few counts. The chain joins TRBV18 to TRBJ1-5; no definite D call. The V gene's germline CDR1 is KGHSH and CDR2 LQKENI. V was trimmed by 6 bases and J by 8 bases, leaving 5 bases between them. CDR3 size: 10 residues. CDR3 bases: TGTGCCAGCTCGGTGGAGCCCCAGCATTTT. Translating it yields CASSVEPQHF.

The chain carries TRBV28 and TRBJ2-3; D is unclear. The CDR3 has 16 amino acids. Trimming stripped 2 bases from V and 0 bases from J, with 12 bases between. Germline CDR1 is MDHEN and CDR2 is SYDVKM. The CDR3 DNA reads TGTGCCAGCAGTTTAGTTAAGGTCGCTAGCACAGATACGCAGTATTTT. Protein product: CASSLVKVASTDTQYF. The whole variable domain, remainder taken from reference TRBV28 and TRBJ2-3, is DVKVTQSSRYLVKRTGEKVFLECVQDMDHENMFWYRQDPGLGLRLIYFSYDVKMKEKGDIPEGYSVSREKKERFSLILESASTNQTSMYLCASSLVKVASTDTQYFGPGTRLTVL.

This clonotype has just a few counts. CDR3 protein: CASRPLGQGDTQYF. CDR3 nucleotide sequence: TGTGCCAGCAGACCCTTGGGGCAGGGGGATACGCAGTATTTT. V gene TRBV28 combines with J gene TRBJ2-3; TRBD1 might be the D (6 bases). CDR3 length: 14 residues. Germline loops: CDR1 MDHEN, CDR2 SYDVKM. The V end lost 6 bases, the J end lost 6 bases, and 16 bases lay between the germline ends.

This clonotype has a handful of counts. The chain is built from TRBV11-2 and TRBJ2-3; 14 bases fit TRBD2. The length of the CDR3 is 16 residues. V gave up 3 bases and J gave up 5 bases; unmatched junction bases: 4. Germline CDR1 and CDR2: SGHAT and FQNNGV. The CDR3 coding sequence is TGTGCCAGCAGCTTCTGGACTAGCGGGAGGAGAGATACGCAGTATTTT. Encoded protein: CASSFWTSGRRDTQYF.

This clonotype was observed a handful of times. The chain has TRBV11-2 and TRBJ2-7; TRBD2 agrees at 13 bases. Trimming took 5 bases from V and 9 from J; bases not matched to a gene: 7. Germline assignment: CDR1 SGHAT and CDR2 FQNNGV. The CDR3 covers 14 residues. CDR3 residues: CASSQGTSGNVQYF. The CDR3 nucleotides read TGTGCCAGCAGCCAAGGGACTAGCGGGAATGTGCAGTACTTC.

The chain recombines TRBV28 with TRBJ2-7; TRBD1 is a possible D gene (6 bases). The V end was cut by 3 bases, the J end by 2 bases, with 8 bases between. There are 13 residues in the CDR3. Germline CDR1 reads MDHEN; CDR2 reads SYDVKM. As DNA, the CDR3 is TGTGCCAGCAGTTTTCCAGGGGCCTACGAGCAGTACTTC. Its protein is CASSFPGAYEQYF.

The chain couples TRBV7-2 to TRBJ1-4; 7 nucleotides align to TRBD1. The CDR3 is 14 amino acids. Germline V CDR1 and CDR2: SGHTA, FQGNSA. J gave up 4 bases and V 4 bases, and 3 bases lay outside the gene matches. CDR3 sequence: CASSSGQFNEKLFF. The DNA of the CDR3 is TGTGCCAGCAGCTCGGGACAGTTTAATGAAAAACTGTTTTTT.

This chain links TRBV12-3 or TRBV12-4 with TRBJ2-7, with TRBD2 identical over 8 bases. V dropped 4 bases and J dropped 1; count of bases not matched to a gene: 9. The CDR3 has 16 residues. The CDR3 DNA reads TGTGCCAGCAGTTCCATTATCGGGACTAGGTCCTACGAGCAGTACTTC. Translation gives CASSSIIGTRSYEQYF.

This clonotype was counted a few times. The rearrangement links TRBV6-5 to TRBJ1-2; no reliable D call. Per the germline V gene, CDR1 is MNHEY and CDR2 is SVGAGI. V was shortened by 3 bases and J by 4 bases, with 12 bases between the two germline ends. There are 14 residues in the CDR3. The CDR3 DNA follows: TGTGCCAGCAGTTATCAAAGGGAGAGCTATGGCTACACCTTC. Its protein product is CASSYQRESYGYTF.

This clonotype was detected a few times. The chain combines TRBV20-1 with TRBJ2-1, with TRBD2 identical over 11 bases. J was trimmed by 6 bases and V by 1 base; bases with no gene match: 5. Germline loops: CDR1 DFQATT, CDR2 SNEGSKA (reference sequence). This CDR3 has 15 residues. CDR3 region: CSARVAGGPFNEQFF. The CDR3 coding sequence is TGCAGTGCTAGAGTAGCGGGAGGGCCATTCAATGAGCAGTTCTTC.

The rearrangement links TRBV7-2 to TRBJ1-1; weak D call: TRBD1 (6 bases). V lost 2 bases, J lost 11 bases, and 12 bases lay in between. CDR1 and CDR2 (germline): SGHTA, FQGNSA. The CDR3 is 12 residues long. The CDR3 nucleotides read TGTGCCAGCAGCTTATCCGGGACAAGGGCTTTCTTT. This encodes CASSLSGTRAFF.

This clonotype was observed a few times. V is TRBV7-9 and J is TRBJ2-7; 8 nucleotides align to TRBD1. Looked up from germline, CDR1 is SEHNR and CDR2 is FQNEAQ (reference sequence). The CDR3 totals 14 residues. Trimming at V came to 3 bases and at J to 5 bases, leaving 6 bases not matched to a gene. The CDR3 loop reads CASSFAGGWDEQYF. The CDR3 DNA reads TGTGCCAGCAGCTTCGCAGGGGGCTGGGACGAGCAGTACTTC.

The chain combines TRBV24-1 with TRBJ2-7, with 8 bases identical to TRBD2. Germline V CDR1 and CDR2: KGHDR, SFDVKD. The CDR3 loop spans 14 amino acids. V dropped 1 base and J dropped 5; count of bases not matched to a gene: 3. Here the CDR3 DNA reads TGTGCCACCAGTGATTTCAGCGGGAGCCACGAGCAGTACTTC. Protein: CATSDFSGSHEQYF.

The table lists this clonotype with a few counts. CDR3 in amino acids: CASSPRRDTQYF. CDR3 in DNA: TGTGCCAGCAGCCCCCGGAGGGATACGCAGTATTTT. The chain has TRBV7-6 and TRBJ2-3, with a tentative D call TRBD2 (5 bases). From germline, CDR1 is SGHVS and CDR2 FNYEAQ. The CDR3 loop spans 12 amino acids. The V end lost 5 bases, the J end lost 6 bases, and 9 bases lay between the germline ends.

This rearrangement joins TRBV18 to TRBJ2-7; 8 positions match TRBD1. Germline-derived CDR1 and CDR2 are KGHSH and LQKENI. This CDR3 is built from 13 residues. V shed 7 bases, J shed 2 bases, and the junction held 4 bases outside the gene matches. DNA for the CDR3: TGTGCCAGCTTAGGACAGGGAACCTACGAGCAGTACTTC. Translated: CASLGQGTYEQYF.

This CDR3 is CASSAGQFAEAFF. In DNA, the CDR3 is TGTGCCAGCAGCGCCGGACAGTTCGCTGAAGCTTTCTTT. The gene calls are TRBV9 and TRBJ1-1; a possible D gene is TRBD1 (6 bases). Trimming cost V 3 bases and J 6 bases, with 12 bases left between them. This CDR3 region has 13 residues. Germline loops: CDR1 SGDLS, CDR2 YYNGEE.

To note about this clonotype: Germline and junction disagree at one end, which may indicate a read error. The chain joins TRBV7-6 to TRBJ2-5; D may be TRBD2 (5 bases). Germline CDR1 and CDR2: SGHVS and FNYEAQ. The CDR3 runs 16 residues. DNA for the CDR3: TGTGCTAGCAGCTTAAGGTCACTAGTATCTCAAGAGACCCAGTACTTC. Protein sequence: CASSLRSLVSQETQYF.

The rearrangement links TRBV11-2 to TRBJ2-7; 13 nucleotides match TRBD2. CDR1 SGHAT and CDR2 FQNNGV come from the germline V gene. V shed 3 bases, J shed 5 bases, and the junction held 4 bases outside the gene matches. The CDR3 totals 15 residues. CDR3 protein: CASSFGLAGVDEQYF. In DNA, the CDR3 is TGTGCCAGCAGCTTCGGACTAGCGGGAGTAGACGAGCAGTACTTC.

The genes are TRBV15 and TRBJ1-6; tentatively, D is TRBD1 (5 bases). CDR1 is LNHNV, CDR2 YYDKDF, per germline (reference sequence). This CDR3 spans 17 amino acids. Trimming removed 5 bases at V and 7 bases at J, with 21 bases between. The CDR3 nucleotides are TGTGCCACCAGCGGAATAGGGACTGCTGCTGGGAATTCACCCCTCCACTTT. This encodes CATSGIGTAAGNSPLHF.